The TCR beta chain described here comes from a study of blood T cell repertoires in COVID-19. Overall study: COVID-19 samples, acute and convalescent, were from the United States, Italy and Spain. In each case, the material was cDNA or gDNA derived from T cells, B-cell-depleted T cells, or PBMCs.

Seattle's enrolled individuals joined amid active infection and were then monitored longitudinally. CDR1 KGHSH and CDR2 LQKENI come from the germline V gene. The length of the CDR3 is 12 residues. V was clipped by 1 base and J by 10 bases, with 10 bases between them. TCRdb keeps only in-frame clones here, not all; method: immunoSEQ multiplex PCR. The sample consists of roughly 230,000 clones, roughly 84% of them appearing once. The clonotype originates from a woman over 75 with COVID-19, enrolled during active disease. The chain recombines TRBV18 with TRBJ1-1; weak D call: TRBD1 (6 bases). Sequencing was performed on peripheral blood. The CDR3 is CASSPQGGLAFF. In DNA form, the CDR3 reads TGTGCCAGCTCACCACAGGGGGGGTTAGCTTTCTTT.